This TCR beta chain was obtained from a study of radiation and T cells in renal cell carcinoma. Noted time point: blood 4 weeks post-SBRT, at nephrectomy. Treatment specified: 15 Gy SBRT to primary tumor, nephrectomy 4 weeks later. Nephrectomy followed 15 Gy stereotactic body radiation by 4 weeks. The sample holds one count of this clone. Using immunoSEQ multiplex PCR, the repertoire was profiled, and TCRdb retains in-frame clones only, with some absent. This sample yields under 35,000 clones, of which around 85% are seen a single time; about 30% belongs to the top ten. Per germline, CDR1 SGDLS and CDR2 YYNGEE. This CDR3 is built from 17 residues. V was clipped by 4 bases and J by 4 bases, with 20 bases between them.

The source was blood, collected from a patient whose treatment included radiotherapy and nephrectomy. The TCR originated in a man aged 60 to 75 with renal cell carcinoma. This chain links TRBV9 with TRBJ2-2, with D perhaps matching TRBD2 (5 bases). The CDR3 DNA follows: TGTGCCAGCAGCCTCGCCGCCGGGAACGTGATCACCGGGGAGCTGTTTTTT. Translating gives CASSLAAGNVITGELFF.